The 15 T cell receptor beta chains below all came from one sample that was sequenced in a study of T cells in women clearing cervical HPV infection. Method: immunoSEQ multiplex PCR; TCRdb's copy keeps in-frame clones and lacks some. The repertoire shows 25,000 to 30,000 clones; the top ten hold about 22%. Sequenced input: blood buffy coat. All receptors derive from a woman aged 18 to 75 with a cervical HPV16 infection that either progressed to CIN3+ or cleared (not recorded which).

Notes on this clone: The read terminates 3 residues before the CDR3 end, so the remaining end is supplied by the germline J gene. The rearrangement joins TRBV5-1 to TRBJ2-7; the match to TRBD1 covers 8 bases. This CDR3 has 14 residues. The germline CDR1 and CDR2 sequences are SGHRS and YFSETQ. Trimming took 1 base from V and 5 from J; bases not matched to a gene: 5. Incomplete CDR3 DNA: TGCGCCAGCAGCTTGAGGCAGGGGGCGGACGAG. Its translation: CASSLRQGADE. The whole CDR3 region reads CASSLRQGADEQYF.

As regards this clone: Read sequence stops 3 residues before the CDR3 end, and the germline J gene provides the missing end. J is TRBJ1-5 and V is TRBV18; a possible D gene is TRBD1 (6 bases). V was trimmed by 3 bases and J by 0 bases, leaving 12 bases between them. The germline V gene has CDR1 KGHSH and CDR2 LQKENI. The length of the CDR3 is 16 residues. The CDR3 reads CASSPGAGDSNQPQHF. CDR3 bases read: TGTGCCAGCTCACCCGGGGCAGGGGATAGCAATCAGCCC.

This clone is identified as medium-sized from frequency. The read comes to an end 3 residues before the CDR3 does, leaving the germline J gene to fill in the end. V usage is TRBV29-1 and J usage is TRBJ2-3, with 10 bases aligning to TRBD2. V lost 4 bases, J lost 3 bases, and 7 bases stayed unmatched. The CDR3 has 15 residues. Germline V gene sequence: CDR1 SQVTM, CDR2 ANQGSEA. CDR3 amino acids: CSVVKLAGLTDTQYF. The part of the CDR3 DNA that was read is TGCAGCGTTGTGAAACTAGCGGGACTAACAGATACG.

Comment on this clone: The sequence runs out 3 residues before the end of the CDR3; the remainder is reconstructed from the germline J gene. The rearrangement uses TRBV20-1 and TRBJ2-7; 7 bases are a match to TRBD2. Losses at the gene ends were 6 bases for V and 0 bases for J; bases not matched to a gene: 8. Germline values: CDR1 DFQATT, CDR2 SNEGSKA (reference sequence). The CDR3 extends over 14 amino acids. This CDR3 is CSAESGINSYEQYF. Incomplete CDR3 DNA: TGCAGTGCCGAGAGCGGGATTAACTCCTACGAG.

Comments on this clone: The read gets to within 3 residues of the CDR3 end, and the germline J gene fills in the rest. This chain links TRBV28 with TRBJ2-5; D not certain. Germline-derived CDR1 and CDR2 are MDHEN and SYDVKM. With 8 bases removed from V and 1 base from J, the gap between germline ends came to 8 bases. The CDR3 has 12 residues. The CDR3 spells CASLSSQETQYF. The CDR3 DNA, read in part, is TGTGCCAGCCTATCATCCCAAGAGACC.

To note about this clone: The read terminates 3 residues ahead of where the CDR3 ends, so the germline J gene completes it. The J gene is TRBJ2-3, the V gene TRBV28; D perhaps matches TRBD2 (6 bases). Germline V gene sequence: CDR1 MDHEN, CDR2 SYDVKM. V lost 10 bases, J lost 4 bases, and 15 bases lay in between. The CDR3 spans 13 residues. The CDR3 is CATTGLSPDTQYF. The sequenced part of the CDR3 DNA is TGTGCCACCACCGGACTAAGCCCAGATACG.

Concerning this clone itself: The missing CDR3 end, 3 residues past where the read stops, is filled in from the germline J gene. The chain joins TRBV20-1 to TRBJ2-1; no definite D call. The V gene lost 5 bases and the J gene lost 6 bases, with 8 bases spanning the gap. The length of the CDR3 is 11 residues. Germline assignment: CDR1 DFQATT and CDR2 SNEGSKA (reference sequence). This chain's CDR3 is CSASQSNEQFF. Partial CDR3 DNA: TGCAGTGCTTCCCAATCCAATGAG.

Details on this clone: The read terminates 3 residues ahead of where the CDR3 ends, so the germline J gene completes it. The rearrangement joins TRBV11-3 to TRBJ2-7, with D unresolved. Trimming took off 0 bases at V and 1 base at J, with 7 bases between the two ends. The CDR3 has 14 residues. CDR1 is SGHNT and CDR2 is YENEEA in the germline V gene. Partial CDR3 DNA: TGTGCCAGCAGCTTAGACTCCGGTTCCTACGAG. Protein: CASSLDSGSYE. The entire CDR3 protein is CASSLDSGSYEQYF.

Regarding this clone: Read coverage stops 3 residues before the CDR3 terminus; the germline J gene supplies the remainder. The V and J genes are TRBV18 and TRBJ2-6; 7 bases agree with TRBD2. Unmatched junction bases numbered 4, after V lost 5 bases and J lost 0 bases. The CDR3 has 16 amino acids. From germline, CDR1 is KGHSH and CDR2 LQKENI. The CDR3 protein is CASSRERGSGANVLTF. The sequenced CDR3 bases are TGTGCCAGCTCAAGGGAGCGGGGCTCTGGGGCCAACGTC.

As for this clone: The read terminates 3 residues ahead of where the CDR3 ends, so the germline J gene completes it. The chain combines TRBV19 with TRBJ1-5; TRBD1 agrees at 9 bases. Germline V gene data show CDR1 as LNHDA and CDR2 as SQIVND (reference sequence). The CDR3 totals 16 residues. J gave up 7 bases and V 1 base, and 8 bases lay outside the gene matches. This CDR3 reads CASSIGGTGREQPQHF. Partial CDR3 DNA: TGTGCCAGTAGTATAGGAGGGACAGGGAGGGAACAGCCC.

Regarding this clone: Sequencing ends 3 residues short of the CDR3 end; the germline J gene provides the rest. The chain uses TRBV7-9 and TRBJ1-2; TRBD1 aligns across 9 bases. The CDR3 sequence is 13 residues long. Per germline, CDR1 SEHNR and CDR2 FQNEAQ (reference sequence). The part of the CDR3 DNA that was read is TGTGCCAGCAGCTTTGCGACAGGGGGAGAC. Translated: CASSFATGGD. Given in full, the CDR3 is CASSFATGGDYTF.

Notes on this clone: With the read ending 3 residues before the CDR3 end, the germline J gene is used to fill in that end. V usage is TRBV20-1 and J usage is TRBJ2-1; tentative D call: TRBD1 (6 bases). The V gene's germline CDR1 is DFQATT and CDR2 SNEGSKA (reference sequence). This CDR3 contains 17 residues. Trimming took 3 bases from V and 3 from J, leaving 21 bases between them. CDR3 loop: CSASPENPGQIYNEQFF. The part of the CDR3 DNA that was read is TGCAGTGCTAGCCCAGAAAATCCGGGACAAATCTACAATGAG.

Notes on this clone: The read ends 3 residues early relative to the CDR3; the germline J gene fills the gap. The rearrangement joins TRBV12-3 or TRBV12-4 to TRBJ2-7; D uncertain. Between the trimmed V and J ends, which lost 2 bases and 5 bases, there was a span of 4 bases. CDR3 length: 11 residues. The part of the CDR3 DNA that was read is TGTGCCAGCAGTTTACAGAACGAG. This gives the protein CASSLQNE. The entire CDR3 protein reads CASSLQNEQYF.

On this clone: The read ends 3 residues shy of where the CDR3 ends; the end is completed using the germline J gene. The V and J genes are TRBV3-1 (or the pseudogene TRBV3-2) and TRBJ2-1; no clear D. Trimming shortened V by 1 base and J by 0 bases, and 4 bases separated the two germline ends. The CDR3 has 14 residues. Germline-derived CDR1 and CDR2 are LGHDT and YNNKEL (reference sequence). The sequenced CDR3 bases are TGTGCCAGCAGCCAAGCTAGCTCCTACAATGAG. It codes for CASSQASSYNE. The whole CDR3 reads CASSQASSYNEQFF.

In regard to this clone: The CDR3 end is not reached by the read, which stops 3 residues before it; the germline J gene fills it in. The chain links TRBV19 to TRBJ1-2; unclear D gene. CDR3 length: 13 amino acids. Germline CDR1 LNHDA, CDR2 SQIVND (reference sequence). Trimming removed 0 bases from V and 0 bases from J, with 2 bases in between. The CDR3 DNA, read in part, is TGTGCCAGTAGTATAGACACTAACTATGGC. This translates into CASSIDTNYG. The complete CDR3 protein is CASSIDTNYGYTF.